Below are 3 T cell receptor beta chains sequenced from a single sample in a study of blood T cell repertoires in COVID-19. Assay used: immunoSEQ multiplex PCR; TCRdb lists only in-frame clones, some missing. The data contain about 230,000 clones, 85% to 90% of them singletons. Sequenced material: peripheral blood. The receptors here all came from a man aged 45-65 years with COVID-19, enrolled during active disease.

The chain couples TRBV3-1 (or the pseudogene TRBV3-2) to TRBJ2-5; 12 positions agree with TRBD2. Trimming took 4 bases from V and 0 from J; bases not matched to a gene: 3. In germline, CDR1 is LGHDT, CDR2 YNNKEL (reference sequence). This CDR3 has 16 residues. The chain's CDR3 is CASSRGLAGYQETQYF. The CDR3 DNA is TGTGCCAGCAGCCGTGGACTAGCGGGATACCAAGAGACCCAGTACTTC.

This clone occurred once. This sequence joins TRBV7-9 and TRBJ2-7; 11 nucleotides align to TRBD2. The germline V gene encodes CDR1 SEHNR and CDR2 FQNEAQ (reference sequence). The ends lost 4 bases at V and 4 bases at J; junction bases unmatched: 6. This CDR3 spans 15 amino acids. CDR3 protein: CASSSTSGKRYEQYF. As DNA, the CDR3 is TGTGCCAGCAGCTCGACTAGCGGGAAGAGGTACGAGCAGTACTTC.

This clone has only one observation. The chain employs TRBV6-4 and TRBJ2-3; 7 bases align to TRBD2. The V gene's germline CDR1 is MRHNA and CDR2 SNTAGT. V was clipped by 6 bases and J by 4 bases; unmatched bases: 10. CDR3 length: 15 amino acids. The CDR3 coding sequence is TGTGCCAGCAGGGCTGGTGGGAGGGCCTCAGATACGCAGTATTTT. Its protein is CASRAGGRASDTQYF.